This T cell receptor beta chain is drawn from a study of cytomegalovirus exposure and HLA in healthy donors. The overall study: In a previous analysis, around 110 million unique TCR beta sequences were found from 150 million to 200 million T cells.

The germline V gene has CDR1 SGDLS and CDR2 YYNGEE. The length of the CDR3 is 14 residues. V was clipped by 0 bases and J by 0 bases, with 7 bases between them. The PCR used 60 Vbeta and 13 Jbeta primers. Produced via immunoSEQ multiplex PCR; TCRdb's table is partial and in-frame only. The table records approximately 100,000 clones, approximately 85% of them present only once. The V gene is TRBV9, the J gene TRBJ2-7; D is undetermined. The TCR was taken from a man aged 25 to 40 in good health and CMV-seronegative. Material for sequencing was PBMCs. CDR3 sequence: CASSVGAGSYEQYF. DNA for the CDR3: TGTGCCAGCAGCGTAGGTGCAGGCTCCTACGAGCAGTACTTC. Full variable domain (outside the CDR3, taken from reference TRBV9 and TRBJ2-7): DSGVTQTPKHLITATGQRVTLRCSPRSGDLSVYWYQQSLDQGLQFLIQYYNGEERAKGNILERFSAQQFPDLHSELNLSSLELGDSALYFCASSVGAGSYEQYFGPGTRLTVT.